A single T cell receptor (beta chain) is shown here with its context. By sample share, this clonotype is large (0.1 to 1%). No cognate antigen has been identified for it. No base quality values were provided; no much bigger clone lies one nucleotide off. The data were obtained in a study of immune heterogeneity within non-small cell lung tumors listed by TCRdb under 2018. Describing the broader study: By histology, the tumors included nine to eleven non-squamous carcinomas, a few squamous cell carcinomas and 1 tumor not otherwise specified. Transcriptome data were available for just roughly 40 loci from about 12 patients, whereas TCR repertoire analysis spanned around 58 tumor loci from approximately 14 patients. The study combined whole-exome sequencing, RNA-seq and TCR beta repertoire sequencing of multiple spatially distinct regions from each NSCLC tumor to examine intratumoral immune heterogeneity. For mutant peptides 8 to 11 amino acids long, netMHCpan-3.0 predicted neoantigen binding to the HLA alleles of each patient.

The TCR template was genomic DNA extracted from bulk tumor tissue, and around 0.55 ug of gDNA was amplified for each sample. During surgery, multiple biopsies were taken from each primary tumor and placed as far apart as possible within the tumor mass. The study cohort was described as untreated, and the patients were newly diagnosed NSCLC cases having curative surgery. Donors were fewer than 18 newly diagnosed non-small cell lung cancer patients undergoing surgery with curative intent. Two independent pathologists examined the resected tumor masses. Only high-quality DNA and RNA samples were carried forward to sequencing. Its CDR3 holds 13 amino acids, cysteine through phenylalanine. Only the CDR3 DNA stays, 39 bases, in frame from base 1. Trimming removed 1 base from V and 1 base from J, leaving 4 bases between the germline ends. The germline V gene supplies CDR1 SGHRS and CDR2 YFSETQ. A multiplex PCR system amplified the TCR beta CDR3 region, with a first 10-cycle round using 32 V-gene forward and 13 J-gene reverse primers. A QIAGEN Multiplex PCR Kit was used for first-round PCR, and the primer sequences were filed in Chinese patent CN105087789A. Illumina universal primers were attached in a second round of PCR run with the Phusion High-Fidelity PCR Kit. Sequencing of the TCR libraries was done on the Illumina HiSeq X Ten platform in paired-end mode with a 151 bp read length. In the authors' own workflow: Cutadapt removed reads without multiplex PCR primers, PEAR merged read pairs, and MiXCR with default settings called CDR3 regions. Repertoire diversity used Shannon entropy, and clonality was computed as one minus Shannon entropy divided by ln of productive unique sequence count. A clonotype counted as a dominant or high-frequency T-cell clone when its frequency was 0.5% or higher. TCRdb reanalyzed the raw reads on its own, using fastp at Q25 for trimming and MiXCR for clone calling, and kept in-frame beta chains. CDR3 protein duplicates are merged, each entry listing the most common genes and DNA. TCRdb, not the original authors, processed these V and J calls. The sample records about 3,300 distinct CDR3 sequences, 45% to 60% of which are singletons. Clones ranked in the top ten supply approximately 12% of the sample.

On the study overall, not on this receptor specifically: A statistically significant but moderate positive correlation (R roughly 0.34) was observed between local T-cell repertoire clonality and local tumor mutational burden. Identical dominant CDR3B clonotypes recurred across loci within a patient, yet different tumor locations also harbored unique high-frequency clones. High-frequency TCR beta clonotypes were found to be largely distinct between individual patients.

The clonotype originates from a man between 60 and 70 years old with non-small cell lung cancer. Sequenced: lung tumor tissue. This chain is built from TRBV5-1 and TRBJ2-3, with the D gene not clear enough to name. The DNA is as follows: TGCGCCAGCAGCTTGTACGGCACAGATACGCAGTATTTT. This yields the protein CASSLYGTDTQYF.